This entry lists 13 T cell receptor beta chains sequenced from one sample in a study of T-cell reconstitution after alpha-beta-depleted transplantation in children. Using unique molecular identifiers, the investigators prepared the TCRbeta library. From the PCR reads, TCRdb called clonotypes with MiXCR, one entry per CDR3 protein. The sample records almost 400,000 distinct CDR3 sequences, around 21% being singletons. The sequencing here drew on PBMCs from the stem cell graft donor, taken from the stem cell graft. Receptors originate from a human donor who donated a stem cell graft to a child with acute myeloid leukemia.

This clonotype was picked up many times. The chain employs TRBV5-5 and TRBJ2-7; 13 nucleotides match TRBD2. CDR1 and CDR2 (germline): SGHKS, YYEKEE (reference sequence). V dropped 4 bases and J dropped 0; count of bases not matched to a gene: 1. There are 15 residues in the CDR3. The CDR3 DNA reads TGTGCCAGCAGCAGGACTAGCGGGAGCTCCTACGAGCAGTACTTC. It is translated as CASSRTSGSSYEQYF.

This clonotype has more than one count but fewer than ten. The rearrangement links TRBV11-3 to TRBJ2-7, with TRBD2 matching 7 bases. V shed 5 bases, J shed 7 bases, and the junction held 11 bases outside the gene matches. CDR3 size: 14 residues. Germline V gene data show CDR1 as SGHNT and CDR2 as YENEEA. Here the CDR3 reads CASSPLSGGPEQYF. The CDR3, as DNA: TGTGCCAGCAGCCCCCTCTCGGGGGGACCGGAGCAGTACTTC.

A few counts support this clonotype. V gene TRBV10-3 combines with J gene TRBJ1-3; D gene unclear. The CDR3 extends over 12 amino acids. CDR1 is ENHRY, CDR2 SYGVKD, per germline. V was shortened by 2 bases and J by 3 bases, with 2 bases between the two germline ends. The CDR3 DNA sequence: TGTGCCATCAGTGAGGGTGGAAACACCATATATTTT. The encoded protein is CAISEGGNTIYF.

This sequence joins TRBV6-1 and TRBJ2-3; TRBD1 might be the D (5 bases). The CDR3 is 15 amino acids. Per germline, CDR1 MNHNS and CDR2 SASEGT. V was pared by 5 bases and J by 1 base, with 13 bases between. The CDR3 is CASSPLPRGTDTQYF. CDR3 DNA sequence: TGTGCCAGCAGTCCGCTACCCAGGGGCACAGATACGCAGTATTTT.

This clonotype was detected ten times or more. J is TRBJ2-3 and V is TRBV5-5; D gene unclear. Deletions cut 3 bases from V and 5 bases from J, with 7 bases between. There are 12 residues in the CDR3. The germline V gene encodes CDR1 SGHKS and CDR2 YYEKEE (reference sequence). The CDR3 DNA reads TGTGCCAGCAGCTCAACTTTAGATACGCAGTATTTT. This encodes CASSSTLDTQYF.

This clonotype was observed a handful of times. DNA of the CDR3: TGTGCCAGCAGCCAAGACAGGGCGACCTACAATGAGCAGTTCTTC. Its translation is CASSQDRATYNEQFF. The chain joins TRBV7-3 to TRBJ2-1; TRBD1 matches 7 bases. V lost 5 bases to trimming and J lost 2 bases; unmatched junction nucleotides: 6. The CDR3 runs to 15 residues. Germline V CDR1 and CDR2: SGHTA, FQGTGA.

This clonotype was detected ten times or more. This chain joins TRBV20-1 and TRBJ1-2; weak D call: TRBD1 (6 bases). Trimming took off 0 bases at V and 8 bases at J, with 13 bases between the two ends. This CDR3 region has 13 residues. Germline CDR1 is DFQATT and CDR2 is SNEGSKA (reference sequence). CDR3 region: CSAREAGARGYTF. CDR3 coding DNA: TGCAGTGCTAGAGAGGCAGGGGCAAGGGGCTACACCTTC.

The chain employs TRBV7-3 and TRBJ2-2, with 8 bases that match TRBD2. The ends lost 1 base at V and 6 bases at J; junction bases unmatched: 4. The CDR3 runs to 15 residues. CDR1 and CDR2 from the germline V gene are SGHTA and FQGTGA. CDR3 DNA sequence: TGTGCCAGCAGCTTAATGGGACTAGAGGCCGGGGAGCTGTTTTTT. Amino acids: CASSLMGLEAGELFF.

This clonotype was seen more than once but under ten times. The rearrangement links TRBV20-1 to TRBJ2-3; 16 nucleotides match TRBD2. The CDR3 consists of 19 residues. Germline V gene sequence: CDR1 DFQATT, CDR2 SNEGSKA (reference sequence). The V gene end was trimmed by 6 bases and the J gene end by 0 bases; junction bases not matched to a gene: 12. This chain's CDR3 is CSAEKGLAGGLFSTDTQYF. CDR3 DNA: TGCAGTGCCGAAAAGGGACTAGCGGGAGGGCTCTTCAGCACAGATACGCAGTATTTT.

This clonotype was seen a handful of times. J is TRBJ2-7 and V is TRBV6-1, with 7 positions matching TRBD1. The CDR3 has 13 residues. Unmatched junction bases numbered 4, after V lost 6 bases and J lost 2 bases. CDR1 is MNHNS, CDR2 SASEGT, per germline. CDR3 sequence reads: CASRDQGAYEQYF. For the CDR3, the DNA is TGTGCCAGCAGGGACCAGGGGGCCTACGAGCAGTACTTC.

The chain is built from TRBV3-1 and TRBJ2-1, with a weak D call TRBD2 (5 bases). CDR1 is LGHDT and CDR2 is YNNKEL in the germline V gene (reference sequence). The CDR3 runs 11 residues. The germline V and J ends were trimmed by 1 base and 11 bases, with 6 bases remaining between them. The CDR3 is CASSQGTQQFF. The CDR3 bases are TGTGCCAGCAGCCAAGGGACTCAGCAGTTCTTC.

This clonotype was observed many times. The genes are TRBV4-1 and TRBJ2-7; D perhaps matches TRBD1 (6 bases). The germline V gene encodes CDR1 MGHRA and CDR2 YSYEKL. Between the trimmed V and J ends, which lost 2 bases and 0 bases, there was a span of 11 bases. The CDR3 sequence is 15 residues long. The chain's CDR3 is CASSQSRRGSYEQYF. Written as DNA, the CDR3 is TGCGCCAGCAGCCAATCACGCAGGGGCTCCTACGAGCAGTACTTC.

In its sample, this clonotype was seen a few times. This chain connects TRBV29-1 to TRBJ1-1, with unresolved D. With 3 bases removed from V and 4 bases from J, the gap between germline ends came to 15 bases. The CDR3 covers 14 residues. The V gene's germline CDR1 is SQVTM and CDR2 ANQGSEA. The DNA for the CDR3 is TGCAGCGTTGAGGTTACGGGGTTGGGCACTGAAGCTTTCTTT. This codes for CSVEVTGLGTEAFF. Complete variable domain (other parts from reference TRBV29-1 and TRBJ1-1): SAVISQKPSRDICQRGTSLTIQCQVDSQVTMMFWYRQQPGQSLTLIATANQGSEATYESGFVIDKFPISRPNLTFSTLTVSNMSPEDSSIYLCSVEVTGLGTEAFFGQGTRLTVV.